This TCR beta chain came from a study of shared clonotypes between healthy human individuals. The overall study: Plates per donor: three CD4 naive, three CD4 memory, two CD8 naive, one CD8 memory.

The table came from immunoSEQ multiplex PCR; TCRdb's copy has only in-frame clones and leaves some out. The repertoire has 2 million to 3 million clones, approximately 93% of them found once; the top ten carry 0.36%. Trimming shortened V by 1 base and J by 7 bases, and 13 bases separated the two germline ends. CDR3 length: 14 amino acids. The germline V gene has CDR1 MNHNS and CDR2 SASEGT. This clonotype originated in a man in his late teens or twenties in good health. Some clones in this sample may be carry-over from other donors' samples. This chain links TRBV6-1 with TRBJ1-2; TRBD1 is a possible D gene (6 bases). Sample: naive CD4+ T cells from PBMCs. Stated subset: CD45RA+ positively selected. The CDR3 spells CASSEGGAGPGYTF. DNA of the CDR3: TGTGCCAGCAGTGAAGGGGGGGCGGGACCTGGCTACACCTTC.